This T cell receptor beta chain was profiled in a study of blood T cell repertoires in COVID-19. Clones were sequenced by immunoSEQ multiplex PCR, and TCRdb holds only the in-frame ones, with some missing. The profile covers just under 150,000 clones, with over 80% appearing a single time and approximately 35% taken by the ten largest. CDR1 MGHDK and CDR2 SYGVNS come from the germline V gene. This CDR3 has 14 residues. Trimming removed 3 bases at V and 2 bases at J, with 8 bases between. This receptor was identified in a man aged 50-59 years who had recovered from COVID-19. Sequencing input: peripheral blood. The chain has TRBV25-1 and TRBJ2-1; tentatively, D is TRBD2 (5 bases). CDR3 region: CASSDSGTYNEQFF. The CDR3 DNA is TGTGCCAGCAGTGATTCGGGGACCTACAATGAGCAGTTCTTC.